A single sample gave rise to the 26 T cell receptor beta chains below, sequenced in a study of T cell responses to AZD1222 COVID-19 vaccine. TCRdb's copy holds only in-frame clones and misses some; the assay was immunoSEQ multiplex PCR. The repertoire holds about 150,000 clones, with 90% as singletons. The sample here was peripheral blood, taken on day 0 of AZD1222 vaccination. All receptors derive from an adult in good health.

The chain combines TRBV30 with TRBJ1-5, with 10 bases identical to TRBD1. Trimming at V came to 1 base and at J to 0 bases, leaving 12 bases not matched to a gene. There are 19 residues in the CDR3. The germline V gene encodes CDR1 GTSNPN and CDR2 SVGIG (reference sequence). CDR3 residues: CAWSEGTGVTRLSNQPQHF. The CDR3 region has the DNA TGTGCCTGGAGTGAAGGGACAGGGGTTACGCGCCTTAGCAATCAGCCCCAGCATTTT. Together with reference TRBV30 and TRBJ1-5, the CDR3 gives the full variable domain: SQTIHQWPATLVQPVGSPLSLECTVEGTSNPNLYWYRQAAGRGLQLLFYSVGIGQISSEVPQNLSASRPQDRQFILSSKKLLLSDSGFYLCAWSEGTGVTRLSNQPQHFGDGTRLSIL.

The table lists this clone with a count of one. At one end, the junction sequence differs from germline, possibly due to a read error. The V call is TRBV7-7, the J call TRBJ2-2, with D possibly TRBD2 on 6 matching bases. The CDR3 has 15 residues. Germline CDR1 SSHAT, CDR2 FNYEAQ (reference sequence). The CDR3 sequence is CASSLFQGGGGELFF. The CDR3 DNA sequence: TGTGCTAGCAGCTTATTCCAGGGAGGTGGCGGGGAGCTGTTTTTT.

This clone was seen just once. The rearrangement links TRBV9 to TRBJ2-7; D is perhaps TRBD1 or TRBD2 (5 bases each). V lost 4 bases, J lost 7 bases, and 15 bases lay in between. The CDR3 totals 13 residues. Germline loops: CDR1 SGDLS, CDR2 YYNGEE. This chain's CDR3 is CASSPGTPREQYF. In DNA, the CDR3 is TGTGCCAGCAGCCCCGGGACCCCGCGAGAGCAGTACTTC.

V gene TRBV7-6 combines with J gene TRBJ2-5; no clear D. Germline V gene sequence: CDR1 SGHVS, CDR2 FNYEAQ. The germline V and J ends were trimmed by 4 bases and 2 bases, with 2 bases remaining between them. This CDR3 spans 11 amino acids. The chain's CDR3 is CASSSQETQYF. CDR3 bases: TGTGCCAGCAGCTCACAAGAGACCCAGTACTTC. Combining the CDR3 with reference TRBV7-6 and TRBJ2-5 gives the whole variable domain GAGVSQSPRYKVTKRGQDVALRCDPISGHVSLYWYRQALGQGPEFLTYFNYEAQQDKSGLPNDRFSAERPEGSISTLTIQRTEQRDSAMYRCASSSQETQYFGPGTRLLVL.

The chain carries TRBV7-6 and TRBJ2-1; 9 nucleotides line up with TRBD2. CDR3 length: 15 residues. After removal of 4 bases from V and 3 bases from J, the junction contained 4 bases not matched to a gene. CDR1 SGHVS and CDR2 FNYEAQ come from the germline V gene. DNA for the CDR3: TGTGCCAGCAGCTCAGCGGGGGGTCTCTACAATGAGCAGTTCTTC. Translated, it gives CASSSAGGLYNEQFF. Full variable domain (remainder filled in from reference TRBV7-6 and TRBJ2-1): GAGVSQSPRYKVTKRGQDVALRCDPISGHVSLYWYRQALGQGPEFLTYFNYEAQQDKSGLPNDRFSAERPEGSISTLTIQRTEQRDSAMYRCASSSAGGLYNEQFFGPGTRLTVL.

The rearrangement uses TRBV5-4 and TRBJ1-1; 10 bases match TRBD1. V shed 4 bases, J shed 5 bases, and the junction held 8 bases outside the gene matches. This CDR3 is built from 15 residues. Germline V CDR1 and CDR2: SGHNT, YYREEE (reference sequence). The CDR3 sequence is CASSPVDRGRTEAFF. Here the CDR3 DNA reads TGTGCCAGCAGCCCGGTCGACAGGGGGCGGACTGAAGCTTTCTTT. Complete variable domain (other parts from reference TRBV5-4 and TRBJ1-1): ETGVTQSPTHLIKTRGQQVTLRCSSQSGHNTVSWYQQALGQGPQFIFQYYREEENGRGNFPPRFSGLQFPNYSSELNVNALELDDSALYLCASSPVDRGRTEAFFGQGTRLTVV.

This clone is a singleton in its sample. V and J are TRBV5-1 and TRBJ2-7; TRBD2 is a possible D gene (5 bases). V was clipped by 6 bases and J by 0 bases, with 19 bases between them. The germline CDR1 and CDR2 sequences are SGHRS and YFSETQ. The CDR3 is made up of 16 amino acids. CDR3 DNA: TGCGCCAGCACCTCAGGAGGATTGGGCAGCTCCTACGAGCAGTACTTC. Translating gives CASTSGGLGSSYEQYF. Full variable domain (outside the CDR3, taken from reference TRBV5-1 and TRBJ2-7): KAGVTQTPRYLIKTRGQQVTLSCSPISGHRSVSWYQQTPGQGLQFLFEYFSETQRNKGNFPGRFSGRQFSNSRSEMNVSTLELGDSALYLCASTSGGLGSSYEQYFGPGTRLTVT.

The chain couples TRBV18 to TRBJ1-5; D is unclear. Germline CDR1 and CDR2: KGHSH and LQKENI. There are 13 residues in the CDR3. Trimming pared 4 bases from V and 8 bases from J, leaving 12 bases between. The CDR3 loop is CASSQGGAEPQHF. Written as DNA, the CDR3 is TGTGCCAGCTCACAGGGCGGTGCAGAGCCCCAGCATTTT.

This clone was detected only once. CDR3 in amino acids: CATSDPGTSGDTQYF. The CDR3 DNA is TGTGCCACCAGTGATCCGGGGACTAGTGGGGATACGCAGTATTTT. The chain joins TRBV24-1 to TRBJ2-3; TRBD2 matches 8 bases. The CDR3 has 15 residues. J gave up 6 bases and V 3 bases, and 7 bases lay outside the gene matches. CDR1 is KGHDR, CDR2 SFDVKD, per germline.

The CDR3 DNA reads TGTGCCAGCAGCCAAGGAAAAAGGGGATGGGATGGCTACACCTTC. This encodes CASSQGKRGWDGYTF. This chain uses TRBV14 with TRBJ1-2; TRBD1 is a possible D gene (5 bases). This CDR3 is built from 15 residues. Trimming took off 1 base at V and 6 bases at J, with 15 bases between the two ends. The V gene's germline CDR1 is SGHDN and CDR2 FVKESK.

V gene TRBV30 combines with J gene TRBJ1-2, with D maybe TRBD1 (5 bases). The V and J ends lost 2 bases and 7 bases respectively, with 14 bases between them. In germline, CDR1 is GTSNPN, CDR2 SVGIG (reference sequence). CDR3 length equals 13 residues. The CDR3 nucleotides are TGTGCCTGGAGTTTCGGGGGAGGACCTGGCTACACCTTC. This translates into CAWSFGGGPGYTF.

The chain has TRBV4-1 and TRBJ1-4; 9 bases line up with TRBD1. From germline, CDR1 is MGHRA and CDR2 YSYEKL. The CDR3 is made up of 16 amino acids. J gave up 0 bases and V 3 bases, and 2 bases lay outside the gene matches. CDR3 loop: CASSQGQGTTNEKLFF. CDR3 DNA sequence: TGCGCCAGCAGCCAGGGACAGGGAACAACTAATGAAAAACTGTTTTTT.

This clone turned up a few times. This chain uses TRBV12-3 or TRBV12-4 with TRBJ2-7; tentative D call: TRBD1 (7 bases). V lost 6 bases, J lost 3 bases, and 9 bases lay in between. The CDR3 is 12 residues long. The DNA of the CDR3 is TGTGCCAGCAGCAGGGGGGACTACGAGCAGTACTTC. It translates to CASSRGDYEQYF.

This sequence joins TRBV6-6 and TRBJ2-5; D gene unclear. The germline V and J ends were trimmed by 6 bases and 0 bases, with 14 bases remaining between them. Germline loops: CDR1 MNHNY, CDR2 SVGAGI (reference sequence). CDR3 length: 15 residues. CDR3: CASRYTASDQETQYF. CDR3 DNA: TGTGCCAGCAGATATACGGCCAGCGACCAAGAGACCCAGTACTTC.

The chain employs TRBV7-9 and TRBJ2-3, with 10 nucleotides matching TRBD1. Losses at the gene ends were 1 base for V and 6 bases for J; bases not matched to a gene: 1. Germline CDR1 reads SEHNR; CDR2 reads FQNEAQ (reference sequence). The CDR3 loop spans 14 amino acids. In DNA form, the CDR3 reads TGTGCCAGCAGCTTAGGACAGGGGGCTGATACGCAGTATTTT. It is translated as CASSLGQGADTQYF.

The V call is TRBV27, the J call TRBJ2-5, with D perhaps TRBD1 (6 bases). This CDR3 has 15 residues. V was trimmed by 4 bases and J by 6 bases, leaving 18 bases between them. From germline, CDR1 is MNHEY and CDR2 SMNVEV (reference sequence). CDR3: CASSSGTVGGKTQYF. In nucleotides, the CDR3 is TGTGCCAGCAGTTCCGGGACGGTTGGGGGCAAGACCCAGTACTTC.

J is TRBJ2-5 and V is TRBV5-1; 11 bases are a match to TRBD1. The germline CDR1 and CDR2 sequences are SGHRS and YFSETQ. This CDR3 comprises 15 residues. With V trimmed by 4 bases and J by 4 bases, 6 bases remained unmatched. CDR3 residues: CASSPAGTGGETQYF. The DNA of the CDR3 is TGCGCCAGCAGCCCCGCCGGGACAGGGGGAGAGACCCAGTACTTC.

The count of this clone is one. This sequence joins TRBV29-1 and TRBJ2-6, with 8 bases fitting TRBD1. The length of the CDR3 is 15 residues. V was pared by 4 bases and J by 0 bases, with 2 bases of the junction left unmatched. Germline V CDR1 and CDR2: SQVTM, ANQGSEA. In DNA, the CDR3 is TGCAGCGTTGGGACAGGGCTCTCTGGGGCCAACGTCCTGACTTTC. Its protein is CSVGTGLSGANVLTF.

V usage is TRBV7-3 and J usage is TRBJ2-3; possibly TRBD1 for D (7 bases). The germline V gene has CDR1 SGHTA and CDR2 FQGTGA. The V gene lost 5 bases and the J gene lost 0 bases, with 21 bases spanning the gap. The CDR3 consists of 18 residues. CDR3 sequence reads: CASSPRKRDSGSTDTQYF. CDR3 nucleotide sequence: TGTGCCAGCAGCCCAAGAAAGAGGGACAGCGGGAGCACAGATACGCAGTATTTT.

V usage is TRBV27 and J usage is TRBJ2-7, with no clear D. Trimming stripped 1 base from V and 1 base from J, with 5 bases between. Looked up from germline, CDR1 is MNHEY and CDR2 is SMNVEV (reference sequence). The CDR3 has 13 residues. In nucleotides, the CDR3 is TGTGCCAGCAGTTTATTGGAGTCCTACGAGCAGTACTTC. This codes for CASSLLESYEQYF.

This chain uses TRBV12-3 or TRBV12-4 with TRBJ2-1; no clear D. The CDR3 runs 11 residues. V shed 5 bases and J shed 8 bases, with 7 bases lying between them. CDR3: CASSRSHEQFF. The CDR3 DNA follows: TGTGCCAGCAGTCGGTCCCATGAGCAGTTCTTC.

This sequence joins TRBV7-2 and TRBJ1-1; weak D call: TRBD1 (5 bases). Germline loops: CDR1 SGHTA, CDR2 FQGNSA. The germline V and J ends were trimmed by 0 bases and 7 bases, with 12 bases remaining between them. The CDR3 runs 14 residues. CDR3 DNA sequence: TGTGCCAGCAGCTTAGCTACAGGCGACCTTGAAGCTTTCTTT. Amino acids: CASSLATGDLEAFF.

This clone was counted only a few times. This chain links TRBV4-1 with TRBJ1-1; tentatively, D is TRBD1 (5 bases). The CDR3 runs 11 residues. From germline, CDR1 is MGHRA and CDR2 YSYEKL. Trimming took 7 bases from V and 6 from J, leaving 9 bases between them. The CDR3 DNA reads as TGCGCCAGCAAAAGGGGACCTGAAGCTTTCTTT. Amino acids: CASKRGPEAFF.

The V gene is TRBV7-9, the J gene TRBJ1-2, with 7 bases lining up with TRBD1. Losses at the gene ends were 1 base for V and 4 bases for J; bases not matched to a gene: 9. The CDR3 has 16 residues. Per the germline V gene, CDR1 is SEHNR and CDR2 is FQNEAQ (reference sequence). DNA for the CDR3: TGTGCCAGCAGCTTAGACGTACAGGGGTCGGGCTATGGCTACACCTTC. Its protein product is CASSLDVQGSGYGYTF.

The rearrangement joins TRBV7-9 to TRBJ1-1; D remains ambiguous. With 5 bases removed from V and 1 base from J, the gap between germline ends came to 11 bases. CDR3 size: 14 residues. CDR1 and CDR2 from the germline V gene are SEHNR and FQNEAQ (reference sequence). CDR3 DNA sequence: TGTGCCAGCAGCCCCCCTATCGGGAACACTGAAGCTTTCTTT. It yields the protein CASSPPIGNTEAFF.

The rearrangement joins TRBV4-1 to TRBJ2-7, with D perhaps matching TRBD1 or TRBD2 (5 bases each). CDR3 length: 17 amino acids. Trimming took off 0 bases at V and 4 bases at J, with 19 bases between the two ends. CDR1 is MGHRA and CDR2 is YSYEKL in the germline V gene. This chain's CDR3 is CASSQEGPGSGAYEQYF. The CDR3 DNA sequence: TGCGCCAGCAGCCAAGAAGGTCCAGGGTCCGGGGCATACGAGCAGTACTTC.